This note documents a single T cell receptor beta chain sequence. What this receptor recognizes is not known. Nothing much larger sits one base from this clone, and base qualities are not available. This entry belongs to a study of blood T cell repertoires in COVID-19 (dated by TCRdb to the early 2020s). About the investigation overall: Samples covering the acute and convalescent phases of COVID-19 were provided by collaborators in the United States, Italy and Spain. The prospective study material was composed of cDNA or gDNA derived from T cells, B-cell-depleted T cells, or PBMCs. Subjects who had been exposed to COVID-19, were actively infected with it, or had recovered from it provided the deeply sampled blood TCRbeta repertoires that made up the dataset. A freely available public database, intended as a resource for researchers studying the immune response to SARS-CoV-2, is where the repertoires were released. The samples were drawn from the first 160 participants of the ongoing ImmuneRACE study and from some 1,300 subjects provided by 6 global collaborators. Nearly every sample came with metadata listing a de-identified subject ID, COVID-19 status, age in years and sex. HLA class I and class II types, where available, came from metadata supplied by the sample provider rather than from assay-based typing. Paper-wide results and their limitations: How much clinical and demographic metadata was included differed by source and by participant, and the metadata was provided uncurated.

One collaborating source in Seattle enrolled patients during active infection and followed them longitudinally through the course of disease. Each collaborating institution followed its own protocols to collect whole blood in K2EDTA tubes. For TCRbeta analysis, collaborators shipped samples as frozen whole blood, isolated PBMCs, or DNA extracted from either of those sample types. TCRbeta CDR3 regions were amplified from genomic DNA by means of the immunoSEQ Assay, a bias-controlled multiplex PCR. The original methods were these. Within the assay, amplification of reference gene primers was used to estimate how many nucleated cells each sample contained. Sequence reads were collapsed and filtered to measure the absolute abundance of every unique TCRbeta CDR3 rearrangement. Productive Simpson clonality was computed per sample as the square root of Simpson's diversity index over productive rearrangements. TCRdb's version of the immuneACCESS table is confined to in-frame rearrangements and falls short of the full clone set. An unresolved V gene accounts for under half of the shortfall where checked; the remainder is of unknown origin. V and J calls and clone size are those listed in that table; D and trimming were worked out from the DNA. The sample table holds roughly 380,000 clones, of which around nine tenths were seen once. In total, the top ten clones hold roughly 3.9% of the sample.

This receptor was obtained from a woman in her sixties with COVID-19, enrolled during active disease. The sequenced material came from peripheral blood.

The CDR3 reads CASSSGQAKYEQYF. The nucleotides are TGTGCCAGTAGTAGCGGACAGGCGAAGTACGAGCAGTACTTC. Here the chain combines TRBV19 and TRBJ2-7; a stretch of 7 junction bases matches TRBD1. There are 14 amino acids in the CDR3, from cysteine to phenylalanine inclusive. The CDR3 DNA has 42 bases and is translated from base 1. The germline V end is reduced by 4 bases and the J end by 4 bases; junction bases left unmatched: 7. CDR1 LNHDA and CDR2 SQIVND were looked up in the germline V gene (reference sequence).